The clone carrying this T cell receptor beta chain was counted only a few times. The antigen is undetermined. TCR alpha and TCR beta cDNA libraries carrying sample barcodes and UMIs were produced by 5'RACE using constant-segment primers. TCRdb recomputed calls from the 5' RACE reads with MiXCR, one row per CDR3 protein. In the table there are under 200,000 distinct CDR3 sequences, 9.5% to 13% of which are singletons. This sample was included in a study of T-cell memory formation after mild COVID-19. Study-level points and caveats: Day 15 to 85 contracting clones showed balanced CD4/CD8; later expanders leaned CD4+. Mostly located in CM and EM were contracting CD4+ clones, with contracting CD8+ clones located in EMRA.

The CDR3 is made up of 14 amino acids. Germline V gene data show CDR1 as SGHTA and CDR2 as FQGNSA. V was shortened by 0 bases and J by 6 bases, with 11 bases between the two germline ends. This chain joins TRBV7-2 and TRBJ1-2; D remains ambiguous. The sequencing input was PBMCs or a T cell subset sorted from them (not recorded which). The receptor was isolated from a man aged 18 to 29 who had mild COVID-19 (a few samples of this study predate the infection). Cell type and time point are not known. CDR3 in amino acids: CASSLAGQGHGYTF. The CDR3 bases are TGTGCCAGCAGCTTAGCGGGTCAAGGGCATGGCTACACCTTC.